The T cell receptor (beta chain) described here comes from a study of blood T cell repertoires in COVID-19. All enrollees were roughly 18 to 89 years old and from about two dozen US areas. Trimming took off 10 bases at V and 2 bases at J, with 12 bases between the two ends. The CDR3 has 12 residues. Germline-derived CDR1 and CDR2 are ENHRY and SYGVKD. Clones were sequenced by immunoSEQ multiplex PCR, and TCRdb holds only the in-frame ones, with some missing. The table has roughly 230,000 clones, around nine tenths seen once. This TCR came from a man aged 30 to 45 in a cohort exposed to, infected with or recovered from COVID-19 (not recorded which). Sequenced: PBMCs or T cells enriched from blood (not recorded which). J is TRBJ2-7 and V is TRBV10-3, with D perhaps TRBD2 (6 bases). The CDR3 sequence is CATASDPYEQYF. In nucleotides, the CDR3 is TGTGCCACCGCTAGCGACCCCTACGAGCAGTACTTC.